This TCR beta chain comes out of a study of T cell responses to AZD1222 COVID-19 vaccine. As regards this clone: Its specificity is not known.

Generated by immunoSEQ multiplex PCR, the TCRdb table keeps only in-frame clones and is missing some. The sample holds about 150,000 clones, about 89% seen once. Findings of the study overall: Only six or seven AZD1222 recipients tested seropositive at baseline.

Recipients boosted at about 4 weeks or about 12 weeks are pooled. This material consisted of peripheral blood, taken 28 days after the second AZD1222 dose. This receptor was obtained from an adult who received the AZD1222 COVID-19 vaccine.

CDR3 loop: CASSTAVLAGGYEQYF. For the CDR3, the DNA is TGTGCCAGCAGCACCGCCGTACTAGCGGGAGGGTACGAGCAGTACTTC. The chain combines TRBV5-4 with TRBJ2-7; 13 bases fit TRBD2. Germline-derived CDR1 and CDR2 are SGHNT and YYREEE (reference sequence). With V trimmed by 4 bases and J by 4 bases, 8 bases remained unmatched. This CDR3 spans 16 amino acids. Supplemented by reference TRBV5-4 and TRBJ2-7, the full variable domain reads ETGVTQSPTHLIKTRGQQVTLRCSSQSGHNTVSWYQQALGQGPQFIFQYYREEENGRGNFPPRFSGLQFPNYSSELNVNALELDDSALYLCASSTAVLAGGYEQYFGPGTRLTVT.